This T cell receptor (beta chain) was found in a study of T cells in women clearing cervical HPV infection. Trimming removed 2 bases from V and 3 bases from J, with 2 bases in between. CDR1 is MNHEY, CDR2 SVGEGT, per germline. The length of the CDR3 is 11 residues. Profiling relied on immunoSEQ multiplex PCR, and the TCRdb table lists in-frame clones only, not all of them. The sample has about 26,000 clones; the top ten hold around 3.5%. For this clone: Its antigen is unidentified. The read ends 3 residues early relative to the CDR3; the germline J gene fills the gap.

General study findings and limits: Repertoire richness, not evenness, was significantly elevated in CIN3+ cases versus controls. T-cell numbers per sample were unknown and may explain richness differences.

What was sequenced was blood buffy coat. This chain joins TRBV6-2 or TRBV6-3 and TRBJ2-7; D unresolved. This TCR derives from a woman between 18 and 69 years old with a cervical HPV16 infection that either progressed to CIN3+ or cleared (not recorded which). The CDR3 bases that were read are TGTGCCAGCAGTTACCACTACGAG. Its protein product is CASSYHYE. The full CDR3 is CASSYHYEQYF.